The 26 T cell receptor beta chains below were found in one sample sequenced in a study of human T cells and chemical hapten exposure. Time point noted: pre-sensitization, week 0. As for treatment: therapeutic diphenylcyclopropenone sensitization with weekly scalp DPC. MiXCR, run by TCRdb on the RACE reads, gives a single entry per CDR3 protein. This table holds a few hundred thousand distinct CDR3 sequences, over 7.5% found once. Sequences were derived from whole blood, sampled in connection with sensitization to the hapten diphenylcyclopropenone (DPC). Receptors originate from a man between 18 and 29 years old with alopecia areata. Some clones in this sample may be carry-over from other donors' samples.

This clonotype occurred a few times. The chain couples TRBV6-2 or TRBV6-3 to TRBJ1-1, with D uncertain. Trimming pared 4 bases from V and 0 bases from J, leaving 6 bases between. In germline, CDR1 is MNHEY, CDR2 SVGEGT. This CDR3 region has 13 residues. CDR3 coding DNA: TGTGCCAGCAGTTGGAATATGAACACTGAAGCTTTCTTT. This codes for CASSWNMNTEAFF.

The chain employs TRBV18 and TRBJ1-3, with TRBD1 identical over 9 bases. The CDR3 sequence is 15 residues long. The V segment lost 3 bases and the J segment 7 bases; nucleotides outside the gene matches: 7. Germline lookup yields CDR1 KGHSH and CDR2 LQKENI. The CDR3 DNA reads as TGTGCCAGCTCACCTGGGACAGGGAGTGAGAACACCATATATTTT. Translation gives CASSPGTGSENTIYF.

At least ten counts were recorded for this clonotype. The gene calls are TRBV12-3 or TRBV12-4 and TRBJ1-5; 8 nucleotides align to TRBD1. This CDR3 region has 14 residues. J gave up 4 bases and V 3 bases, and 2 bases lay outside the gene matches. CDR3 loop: CASSFRQGNQPQHF. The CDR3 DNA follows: TGTGCCAGCAGTTTTCGACAGGGGAATCAGCCCCAGCATTTT.

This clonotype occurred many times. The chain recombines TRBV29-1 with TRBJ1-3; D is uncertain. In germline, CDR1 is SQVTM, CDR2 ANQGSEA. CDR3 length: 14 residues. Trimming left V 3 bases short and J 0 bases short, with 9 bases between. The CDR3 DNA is TGCAGCGTTGAGGATACAGACTCTGGAAACACCATATATTTT. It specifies CSVEDTDSGNTIYF.

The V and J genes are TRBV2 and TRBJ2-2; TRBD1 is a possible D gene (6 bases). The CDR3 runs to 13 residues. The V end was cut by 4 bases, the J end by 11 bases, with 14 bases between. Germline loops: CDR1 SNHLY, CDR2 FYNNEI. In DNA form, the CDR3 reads TGTGCCAGCAGTGCGGGGACAATCGGAGAGCTGTTTTTT. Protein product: CASSAGTIGELFF.

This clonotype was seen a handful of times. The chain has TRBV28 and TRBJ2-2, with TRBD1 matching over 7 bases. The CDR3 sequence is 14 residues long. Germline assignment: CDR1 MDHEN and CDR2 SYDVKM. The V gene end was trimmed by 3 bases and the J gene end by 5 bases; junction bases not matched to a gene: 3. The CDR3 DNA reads TGTGCCAGCAGTTTTACAGGGGAGACCGGGGAGCTGTTTTTT. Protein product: CASSFTGETGELFF.

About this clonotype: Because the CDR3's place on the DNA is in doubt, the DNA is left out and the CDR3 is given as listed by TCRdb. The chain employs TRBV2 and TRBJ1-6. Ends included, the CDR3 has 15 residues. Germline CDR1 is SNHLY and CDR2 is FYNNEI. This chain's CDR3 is CASILESSYNSPLHF.

The CDR3 bases are TGCGCCAGCAGCTTCAGGGGTTCTGGGACAGGGGACTCCTACGAGCAGTACTTC. Residues: CASSFRGSGTGDSYEQYF. This chain connects TRBV5-1 to TRBJ2-7, with 10 positions matching TRBD1. From germline, CDR1 is SGHRS and CDR2 YFSETQ. The V gene end was trimmed by 2 bases and the J gene end by 0 bases; junction bases not matched to a gene: 11. The CDR3 has 18 residues.

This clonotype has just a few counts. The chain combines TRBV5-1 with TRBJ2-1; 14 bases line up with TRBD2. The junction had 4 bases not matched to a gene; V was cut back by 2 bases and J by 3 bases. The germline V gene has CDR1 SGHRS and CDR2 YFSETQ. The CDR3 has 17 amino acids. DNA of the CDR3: TGCGCCAGCAGCTTAGAGGGACTAGCGGGGGACTACAATGAGCAGTTCTTC. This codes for CASSLEGLAGDYNEQFF. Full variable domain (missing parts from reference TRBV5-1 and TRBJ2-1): KAGVTQTPRYLIKTRGQQVTLSCSPISGHRSVSWYQQTPGQGLQFLFEYFSETQRNKGNFPGRFSGRQFSNSRSEMNVSTLELGDSALYLCASSLEGLAGDYNEQFFGPGTRLTVL.

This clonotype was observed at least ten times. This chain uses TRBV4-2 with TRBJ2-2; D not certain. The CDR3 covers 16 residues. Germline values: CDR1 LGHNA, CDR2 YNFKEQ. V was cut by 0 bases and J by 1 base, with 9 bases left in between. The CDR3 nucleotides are TGTGCCAGCAGCCAAGATGGGCAGGTGAACACCGGGGAGCTGTTTTTT. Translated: CASSQDGQVNTGELFF.

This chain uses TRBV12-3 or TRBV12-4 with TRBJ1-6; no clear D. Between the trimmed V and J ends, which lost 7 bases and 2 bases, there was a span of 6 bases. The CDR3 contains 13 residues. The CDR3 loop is CASTRTYNSPLHF. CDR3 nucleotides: TGTGCCAGCACCCGGACCTATAATTCACCCCTCCACTTT.

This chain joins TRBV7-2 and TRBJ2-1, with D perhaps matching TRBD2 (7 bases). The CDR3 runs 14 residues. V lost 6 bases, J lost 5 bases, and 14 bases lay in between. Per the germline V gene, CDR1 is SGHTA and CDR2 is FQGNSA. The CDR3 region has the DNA TGTGCCAGCAGAGGCGGCGGGGGCGACAATGAGCAGTTCTTC. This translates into CASRGGGGDNEQFF.

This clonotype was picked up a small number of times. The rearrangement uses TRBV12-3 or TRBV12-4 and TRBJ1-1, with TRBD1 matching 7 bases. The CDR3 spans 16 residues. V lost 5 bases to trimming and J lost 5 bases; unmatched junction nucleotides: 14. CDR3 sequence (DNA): TGTGCCAGCAGTGCGGTCCGTGGGCCAGGGGGGACTGAAGCTTTCTTT. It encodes CASSAVRGPGGTEAFF.

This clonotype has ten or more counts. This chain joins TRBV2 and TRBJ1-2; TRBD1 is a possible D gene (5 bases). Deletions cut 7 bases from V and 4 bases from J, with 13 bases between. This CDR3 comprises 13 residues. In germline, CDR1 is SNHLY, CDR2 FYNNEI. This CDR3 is CASKATAFYGYTF. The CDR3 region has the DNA TGTGCCAGCAAGGCGACAGCCTTCTATGGCTACACCTTC.

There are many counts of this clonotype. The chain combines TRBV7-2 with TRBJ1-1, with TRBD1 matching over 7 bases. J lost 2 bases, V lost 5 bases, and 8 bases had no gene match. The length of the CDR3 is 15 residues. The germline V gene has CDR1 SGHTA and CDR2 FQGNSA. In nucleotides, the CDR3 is TGTGCCAGCAGCACGACCGGGACAGAAAACACTGAAGCTTTCTTT. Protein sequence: CASSTTGTENTEAFF.

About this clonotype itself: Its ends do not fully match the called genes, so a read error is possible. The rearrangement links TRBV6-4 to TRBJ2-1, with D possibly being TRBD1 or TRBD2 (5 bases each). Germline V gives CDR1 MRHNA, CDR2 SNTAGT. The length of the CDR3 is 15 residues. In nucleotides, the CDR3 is TGTGCCAGCAGTGAAAGCCGGGGCTCCTGCAATGAGCAGTTCTTC. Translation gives CASSESRGSCNEQFF.

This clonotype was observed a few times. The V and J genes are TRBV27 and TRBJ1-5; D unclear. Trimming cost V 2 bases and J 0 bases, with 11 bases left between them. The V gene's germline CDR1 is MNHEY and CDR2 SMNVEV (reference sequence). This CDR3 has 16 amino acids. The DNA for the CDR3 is TGTGCCAGCAGTTTAAGTGGGGAGGGTAGCAATCAGCCCCAGCATTTT. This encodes CASSLSGEGSNQPQHF.

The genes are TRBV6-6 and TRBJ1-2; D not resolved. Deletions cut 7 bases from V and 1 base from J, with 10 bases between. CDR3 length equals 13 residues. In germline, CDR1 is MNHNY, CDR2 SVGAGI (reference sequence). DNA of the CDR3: TGTGCCAGCACCCCCGTAATTAACTATGGCTACACCTTC. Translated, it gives CASTPVINYGYTF.

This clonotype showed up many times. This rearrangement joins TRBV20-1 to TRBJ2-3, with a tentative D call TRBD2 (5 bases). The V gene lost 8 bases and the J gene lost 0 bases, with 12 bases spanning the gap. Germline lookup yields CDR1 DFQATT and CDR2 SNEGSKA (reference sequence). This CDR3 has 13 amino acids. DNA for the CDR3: TGCAGTAAGAGGGCGGAGAGCACAGATACGCAGTATTTT. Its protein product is CSKRAESTDTQYF.

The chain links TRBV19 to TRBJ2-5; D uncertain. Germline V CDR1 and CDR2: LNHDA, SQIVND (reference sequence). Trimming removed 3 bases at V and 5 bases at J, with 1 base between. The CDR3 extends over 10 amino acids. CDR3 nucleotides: TGTGCCAGTAGTATGGAGACCCAGTACTTC. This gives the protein CASSMETQYF.

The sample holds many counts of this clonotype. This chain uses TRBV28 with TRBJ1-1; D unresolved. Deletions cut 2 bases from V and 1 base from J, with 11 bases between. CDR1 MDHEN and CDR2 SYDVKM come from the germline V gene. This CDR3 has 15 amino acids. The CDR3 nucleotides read TGTGCCAGCAGTTTACACCTCATCGGGAACACTGAAGCTTTCTTT. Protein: CASSLHLIGNTEAFF.

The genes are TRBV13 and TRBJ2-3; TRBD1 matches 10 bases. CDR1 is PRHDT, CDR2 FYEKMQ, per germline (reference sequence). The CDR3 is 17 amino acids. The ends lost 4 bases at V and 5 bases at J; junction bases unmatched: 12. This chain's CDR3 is CASSSSPDRGRGDTQYF. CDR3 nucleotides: TGTGCCAGCAGCTCCTCTCCGGACAGGGGGAGGGGAGATACGCAGTATTTT.

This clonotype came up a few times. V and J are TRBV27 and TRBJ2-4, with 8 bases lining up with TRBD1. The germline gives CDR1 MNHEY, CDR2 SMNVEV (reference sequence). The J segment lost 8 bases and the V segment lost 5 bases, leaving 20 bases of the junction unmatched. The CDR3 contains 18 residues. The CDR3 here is CASSRLLRTGLNRDIQYF. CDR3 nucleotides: TGTGCCAGCAGTCGCCTCCTCCGGACAGGGTTAAATAGGGACATTCAGTACTTC.

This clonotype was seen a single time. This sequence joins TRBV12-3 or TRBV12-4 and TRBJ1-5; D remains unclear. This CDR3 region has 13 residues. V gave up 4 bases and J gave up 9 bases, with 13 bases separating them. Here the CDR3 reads CASSSGGPGPQHF. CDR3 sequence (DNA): TGTGCCAGCAGTTCAGGAGGTCCGGGGCCCCAGCATTTT.

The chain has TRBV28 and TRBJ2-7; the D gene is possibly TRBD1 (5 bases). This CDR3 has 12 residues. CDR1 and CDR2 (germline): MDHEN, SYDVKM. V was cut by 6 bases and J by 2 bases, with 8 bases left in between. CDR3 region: CASRDTTYEQYF. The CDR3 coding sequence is TGTGCCAGCAGGGACACCACCTACGAGCAGTACTTC.

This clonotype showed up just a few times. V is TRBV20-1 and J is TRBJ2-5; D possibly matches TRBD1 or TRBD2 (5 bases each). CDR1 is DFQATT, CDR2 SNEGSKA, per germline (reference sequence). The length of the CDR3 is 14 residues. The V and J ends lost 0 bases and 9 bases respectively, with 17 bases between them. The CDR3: CSARDSGQAGAQYF. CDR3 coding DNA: TGCAGTGCTAGAGATTCCGGACAAGCCGGGGCCCAGTACTTC.